This TCR beta chain was sequenced during a study of blood T cells in healthy people across ages. Overall study findings and caveats: When one million T cells were used, diversity estimates were thought to be underestimates. Diversity was higher, and naive CD4+ cells more numerous, in long-lived donors than in aged donors.

The CDR3 covers 17 residues. Per the germline V gene, CDR1 is SGHVS and CDR2 is FNYEAQ. Trimming removed 0 bases at V and 4 bases at J, with 16 bases between. Researchers report isolating at least 6 million PBMCs per sample. A second 7 to 11 cycle PCR used barcoded and J-beta primers. TCRdb processed the 5' RACE reads anew with MiXCR; each CDR3 protein has one entry. The table records some 1.5 million distinct CDR3 sequences, 28% of them present only once. This clonotype was seen more than once but under ten times. What it binds is not known. The sample comprised blood. This chain uses TRBV7-6 with TRBJ2-1; maybe TRBD1 (6 bases). This TCR came from a young woman in good health. The CDR3 is CASSLARGRTVYNEQFF. The CDR3 bases are TGTGCCAGCAGCTTAGCGAGGGGTCGGACAGTTTACAATGAGCAGTTCTTC.